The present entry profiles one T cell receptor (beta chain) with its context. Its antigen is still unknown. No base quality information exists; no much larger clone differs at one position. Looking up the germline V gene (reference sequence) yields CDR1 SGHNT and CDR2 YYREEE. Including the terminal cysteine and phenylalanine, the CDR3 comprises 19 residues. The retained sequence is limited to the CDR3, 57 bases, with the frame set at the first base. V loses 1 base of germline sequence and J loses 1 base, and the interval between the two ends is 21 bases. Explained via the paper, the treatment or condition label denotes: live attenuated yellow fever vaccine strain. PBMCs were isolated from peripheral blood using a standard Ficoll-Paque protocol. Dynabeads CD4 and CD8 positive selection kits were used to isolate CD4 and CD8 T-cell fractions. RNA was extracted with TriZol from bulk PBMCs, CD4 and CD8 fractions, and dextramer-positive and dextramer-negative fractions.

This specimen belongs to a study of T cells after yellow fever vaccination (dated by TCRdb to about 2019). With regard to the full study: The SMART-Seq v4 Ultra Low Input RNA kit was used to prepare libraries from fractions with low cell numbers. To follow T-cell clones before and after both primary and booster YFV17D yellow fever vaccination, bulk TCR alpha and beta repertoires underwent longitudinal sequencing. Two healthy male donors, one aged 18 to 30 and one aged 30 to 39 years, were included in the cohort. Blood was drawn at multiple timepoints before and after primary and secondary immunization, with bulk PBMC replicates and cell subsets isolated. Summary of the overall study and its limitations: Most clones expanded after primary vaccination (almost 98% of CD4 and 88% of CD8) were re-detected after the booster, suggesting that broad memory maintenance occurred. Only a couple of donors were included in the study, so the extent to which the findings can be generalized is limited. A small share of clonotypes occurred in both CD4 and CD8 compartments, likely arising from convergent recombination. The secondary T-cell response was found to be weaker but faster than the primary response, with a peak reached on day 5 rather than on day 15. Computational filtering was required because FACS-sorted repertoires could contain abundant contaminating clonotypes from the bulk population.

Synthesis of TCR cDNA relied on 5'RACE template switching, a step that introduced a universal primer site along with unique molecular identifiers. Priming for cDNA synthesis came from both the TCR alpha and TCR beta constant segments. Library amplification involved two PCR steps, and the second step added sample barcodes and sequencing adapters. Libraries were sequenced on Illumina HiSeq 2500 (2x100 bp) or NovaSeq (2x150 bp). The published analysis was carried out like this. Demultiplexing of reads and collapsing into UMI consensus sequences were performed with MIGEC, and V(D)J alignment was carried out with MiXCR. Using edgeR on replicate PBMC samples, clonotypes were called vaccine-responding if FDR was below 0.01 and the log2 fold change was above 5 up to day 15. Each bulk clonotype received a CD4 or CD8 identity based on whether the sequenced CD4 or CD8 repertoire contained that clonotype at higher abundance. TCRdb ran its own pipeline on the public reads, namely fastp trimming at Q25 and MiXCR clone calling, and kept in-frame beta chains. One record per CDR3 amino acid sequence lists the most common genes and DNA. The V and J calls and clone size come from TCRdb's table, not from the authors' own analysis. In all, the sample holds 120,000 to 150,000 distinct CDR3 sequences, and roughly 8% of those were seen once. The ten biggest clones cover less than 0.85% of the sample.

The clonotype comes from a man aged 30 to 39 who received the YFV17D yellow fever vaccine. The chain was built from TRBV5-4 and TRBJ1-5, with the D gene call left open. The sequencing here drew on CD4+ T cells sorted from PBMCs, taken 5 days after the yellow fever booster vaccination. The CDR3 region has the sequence CASSLLPKGFVDSNQPQHF. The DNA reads TGTGCCAGCAGCTTGCTACCGAAGGGATTTGTGGACAGCAATCAGCCCCAGCATTTT.